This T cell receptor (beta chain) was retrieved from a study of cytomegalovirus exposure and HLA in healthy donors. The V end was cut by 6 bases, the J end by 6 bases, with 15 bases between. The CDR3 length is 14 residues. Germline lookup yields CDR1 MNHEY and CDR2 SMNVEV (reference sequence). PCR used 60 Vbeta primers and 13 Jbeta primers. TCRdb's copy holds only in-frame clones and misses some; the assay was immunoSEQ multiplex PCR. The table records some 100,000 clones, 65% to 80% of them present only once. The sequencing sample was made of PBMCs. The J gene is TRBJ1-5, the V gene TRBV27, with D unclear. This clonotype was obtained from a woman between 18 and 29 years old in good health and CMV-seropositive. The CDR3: CASSPSRHGQPQHF. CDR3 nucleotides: TGTGCCAGCAGCCCCAGCAGGCACGGTCAGCCCCAGCATTTT.